Following are 9 T cell receptor beta chains from one sample sequenced in a study of CD8 T cells in Susac syndrome. Random hexamers primed reverse transcription of about 0.5 to 1 ug RNA. Each CDR3 protein is one row after TCRdb ran MiXCR on the immunoSEQ multiplex PCR reads. Among 250,000 to 350,000 distinct CDR3 sequences, 80% to 90% were seen once, and the ten largest hold about 0.11%. The sequencing sample was made of CD8+ T cells from PBMCs. These receptors all stem from a human donor with multiple sclerosis.

In its sample, this clonotype was seen a few times. The chain recombines TRBV5-5 with TRBJ2-6; no clear D gene. The germline gives CDR1 SGHKS, CDR2 YYEKEE (reference sequence). V was shortened by 1 base and J by 0 bases, with 14 bases between the two germline ends. The CDR3 has 18 residues. The CDR3 DNA reads TGTGCCAGCAGCTTGTGGGGTCAGGCTAACTCTGGGGCCAACGTCCTGACTTTC. Protein product: CASSLWGQANSGANVLTF.

This chain links TRBV3-1 with TRBJ2-5, with D possibly TRBD2 on 5 matching bases. The germline gives CDR1 LGHDT, CDR2 YNNKEL (reference sequence). The CDR3 length is 13 residues. Between the trimmed V and J ends, which lost 1 base and 5 bases, there was a span of 8 bases. CDR3 nucleotide sequence: TGTGCCAGCAGCCAAGTTCCGGGGGAGACCCAGTACTTC. As protein: CASSQVPGETQYF.

The gene calls are TRBV9 and TRBJ2-3, with D perhaps assigned TRBD1 or TRBD2 (5 bases each). This CDR3 contains 14 residues. The V gene lost 4 bases and the J gene lost 4 bases, with 13 bases spanning the gap. Looked up from germline, CDR1 is SGDLS and CDR2 is YYNGEE. The CDR3 loop is CASSPSGGSDTQYF. CDR3 bases: TGTGCCAGCAGCCCCAGTGGGGGTTCAGATACGCAGTATTTT.

DNA for the CDR3: TGTGCCAGCAGCCCTCGGCACAGGGGGCTGAGCACAGATACGCAGTATTTT. Encoded protein: CASSPRHRGLSTDTQYF. The chain joins TRBV7-8 to TRBJ2-3; 9 nucleotides line up with TRBD1. The germline V gene has CDR1 SGHVS and CDR2 FQNEAQ. There are 17 residues in the CDR3. V dropped 5 bases and J dropped 0; count of bases not matched to a gene: 9.

The chain uses TRBV25-1 and TRBJ2-5; TRBD1 agrees at 7 bases. The CDR3 runs 14 residues. The germline V gene encodes CDR1 MGHDK and CDR2 SYGVNS. V shed 6 bases and J 2 bases; nucleotides not matched to a gene: 6. In DNA form, the CDR3 reads TGTGCCAGCAGGCCTCCGGGACAGCAAGAGACCCAGTACTTC. It specifies CASRPPGQQETQYF.

This chain connects TRBV27 to TRBJ1-1; D call uncertain. The V gene lost 3 bases and the J gene lost 4 bases, with 9 bases spanning the gap. This CDR3 is built from 13 residues. Per germline, CDR1 MNHEY and CDR2 SMNVEV (reference sequence). CDR3 residues: CASSLYRGTEAFF. For the CDR3, the DNA is TGTGCCAGCAGTTTGTACCGAGGCACTGAAGCTTTCTTT.

The gene calls are TRBV5-1 and TRBJ1-1; D is ambiguous. The CDR3 sequence is 14 residues long. Germline lookup yields CDR1 SGHRS and CDR2 YFSETQ. Between the trimmed V and J ends, which lost 1 base and 2 bases, there was a span of 9 bases. CDR3 nucleotides: TGCGCCAGCAGCTTGACAGCTGCAAACACTGAAGCTTTCTTT. This encodes CASSLTAANTEAFF.

The CDR3 DNA follows: TGTGCCAGCAGCGGAACCGGGACAGGGACCTACGAGCAGTACTTC. This translates into CASSGTGTGTYEQYF. The chain recombines TRBV7-9 with TRBJ2-7; TRBD1 aligns across 9 bases. The CDR3 has 15 residues. Germline trimming cut 5 bases from V and 2 bases from J; bases unmatched to any gene: 7. Germline lookup yields CDR1 SEHNR and CDR2 FQNEAQ (reference sequence).

The chain carries TRBV7-8 and TRBJ2-3; 9 bases are a match to TRBD1. This CDR3 contains 15 residues. V was clipped by 4 bases and J by 1 base; unmatched bases: 3. The germline gives CDR1 SGHVS, CDR2 FQNEAQ. CDR3 sequence reads: CASSSGQGGTDTQYF. The CDR3 DNA is TGTGCCAGCAGCTCGGGACAGGGCGGCACAGATACGCAGTATTTT.